Presented here are 3 T cell receptor beta chains from one specimen sequenced in a study of T cells after yellow fever vaccination. One entry per CDR3 protein results from TCRdb running MiXCR on the 5' RACE reads. The sample shows a few hundred thousand distinct CDR3 sequences, around 3.9% of them seen only once. Specimen: PBMCs, collected 5 days after the yellow fever booster vaccination. These receptors were collected from a young man who received the YFV17D yellow fever vaccine.

This clonotype appeared many times. The chain is built from TRBV25-1 and TRBJ2-5; D ambiguous. The V gene lost 6 bases and the J gene lost 2 bases, with 10 bases spanning the gap. CDR3 length: 13 amino acids. Germline assignment: CDR1 MGHDK and CDR2 SYGVNS. The CDR3 nucleotides are TGTGCCAGCAGCTTCGTGGGGCAAGAGACCCAGTACTTC. Amino acid sequence: CASSFVGQETQYF.

This clonotype was observed many times. DNA for the CDR3: TGTGCCAGCAGCAGCCAGGTGTCCGATAGTGAAGCTTTCTTT. Translated, it gives CASSSQVSDSEAFF. This chain links TRBV5-4 with TRBJ1-1; D uncertain. Deletions cut 4 bases from V and 7 bases from J, with 17 bases between. This CDR3 is 14 amino acids long. Germline V CDR1 and CDR2: SGHNT, YYREEE (reference sequence).

The chain is built from TRBV5-1 and TRBJ1-2; unclear D gene. The V gene lost 0 bases and the J gene lost 1 base, with 10 bases spanning the gap. The V gene's germline CDR1 is SGHRS and CDR2 YFSETQ. CDR3 length: 15 amino acids. CDR3 coding DNA: TGCGCCAGCAGCTTGGGGCCGACGGGTAACTATGGCTACACCTTC. Its protein is CASSLGPTGNYGYTF. Together with reference TRBV5-1 and TRBJ1-2, the CDR3 gives the full variable domain: KAGVTQTPRYLIKTRGQQVTLSCSPISGHRSVSWYQQTPGQGLQFLFEYFSETQRNKGNFPGRFSGRQFSNSRSEMNVSTLELGDSALYLCASSLGPTGNYGYTFGSGTRLTVV.